This T cell receptor beta chain was retrieved from a study of cytomegalovirus exposure and HLA in healthy donors. Only in-frame clones appear in the TCRdb table, and some are missing; sequencing was by immunoSEQ multiplex PCR. This sample has approximately 150,000 clones; approximately 90% occur once, and the top ten carry roughly 4.5%. General study results and limits: For cytomegalovirus status, the classifier reportedly gave diagnoses with high specificity and sensitivity. TCR beta chains numbering more than 150 were designated cytomegalovirus-associated.

Worth noting for this clone: Its specificity is not known.

V lost 6 bases to trimming and J lost 0 bases, with 12 bases between them. The length of the CDR3 is 15 residues. Germline lookup yields CDR1 MNHEY and CDR2 SVGAGI. The V and J genes are TRBV6-5 and TRBJ1-5, with D perhaps TRBD1 (6 bases). The TCR comes from a man between 18 and 35 years old in good health and CMV-seropositive. The source material was PBMCs. CDR3 loop: CASSQDRRSNQPQHF. In DNA, the CDR3 is TGTGCCAGCAGCCAGGACAGACGTAGCAATCAGCCCCAGCATTTT.